A single sample is the source of the 14 T cell receptor beta chains below, sequenced in a study of blood T cells in healthy people across ages. For the second PCR, which ran for roughly 7 to 11 cycles, a sample-barcoded 5' primer and a J-beta primer mix were used. From the 5' RACE reads, TCRdb called clonotypes with MiXCR, one entry per CDR3 protein. The sample consists of 900,000 to 950,000 distinct CDR3 sequences, about 27% of them appearing once. These data were also filed under a second study, of T cells of mothers and their children.

Specimen: blood. The receptors were sampled from a woman aged 40 to 50 in good health.

V gene TRBV12-3 or TRBV12-4 combines with J gene TRBJ1-2, with a possible D match to TRBD1 (5 bases). The CDR3 covers 13 residues. The V gene lost 5 bases and the J gene lost 8 bases, with 15 bases spanning the gap. CDR3 sequence: CASSPGTVRGYTF. CDR3 bases: TGTGCCAGCAGTCCCGGGACGGTGAGAGGCTACACCTTC.

Comment on this clonotype: It may be a read error: a sequence one base away is much more abundant. This sequence joins TRBV4-1 and TRBJ2-1; no clear D gene. Trimming left V 1 base short and J 10 bases short, with 14 bases between. In germline, CDR1 is MGHRA, CDR2 YSYEKL. CDR3 length: 14 amino acids. CDR3: CASSQGEFSYEQFF. The CDR3 bases are TGCGCCAGCAGCCAAGGAGAGTTTTCCTACGAGCAGTTCTTC.

This clonotype was observed at least ten times. CDR3 nucleotide sequence: TGTGCCAGCGGTGGAGGACTAGCGGGGTACCAAGAGACCCAGTACTTC. It encodes CASGGGLAGYQETQYF. The genes are TRBV9 and TRBJ2-5, with TRBD2 matching over 12 bases. This CDR3 is built from 16 residues. V trimming: 7 bases; J trimming: 0 bases; junction bases outside the gene matches: 7. Per germline, CDR1 SGDLS and CDR2 YYNGEE. Combining the CDR3 with reference TRBV9 and TRBJ2-5 gives the whole variable domain DSGVTQTPKHLITATGQRVTLRCSPRSGDLSVYWYQQSLDQGLQFLIQYYNGEERAKGNILERFSAQQFPDLHSELNLSSLELGDSALYFCASGGGLAGYQETQYFGPGTRLLVL.

This clonotype was recorded many times. The chain joins TRBV7-8 to TRBJ1-2, with 10 bases lining up with TRBD1. J lost 6 bases, V lost 5 bases, and 3 bases had no gene match. The CDR3 runs to 13 residues. Germline loops: CDR1 SGHVS, CDR2 FQNEAQ. The CDR3 here is CASSRQGADGYTF. The CDR3 nucleotides are TGTGCCAGCAGCCGACAGGGGGCGGATGGCTACACCTTC.

This clonotype was counted only a few times. The V gene is TRBV18, the J gene TRBJ2-5, with D possibly matching TRBD2 (6 bases). The CDR3 runs to 15 residues. V lost 3 bases to trimming and J lost 0 bases, with 11 bases between them. Germline V gene sequence: CDR1 KGHSH, CDR2 LQKENI. The CDR3 region has the DNA TGTGCCAGCTCACCGCCCGCGGGGCACCAAGAGACCCAGTACTTC. Translation: CASSPPAGHQETQYF.

The chain joins TRBV7-3 to TRBJ2-1; D is undetermined. The CDR3 contains 16 residues. V was shortened by 2 bases and J by 0 bases, with 11 bases between the two germline ends. Germline V lookup: CDR1 SGHTA, CDR2 FQGTGA. The CDR3 DNA reads TGTGCCAGCAGCTTACGGGCAGGCATCTCCTACAATGAGCAGTTCTTC. It encodes CASSLRAGISYNEQFF.

This clonotype showed up just a few times. The chain couples TRBV12-3 or TRBV12-4 to TRBJ2-5, with TRBD2 matching 13 bases. The length of the CDR3 is 16 residues. The trim removed 5 bases at V and 2 bases at J, leaving 5 bases unmatched. This CDR3 reads CASSPGTSGEQETQYF. The CDR3 region has the DNA TGTGCCAGCAGTCCCGGGACTAGCGGGGAGCAAGAGACCCAGTACTTC.

This clonotype was observed at least ten times. The V gene is TRBV29-1, the J gene TRBJ2-3; D call uncertain. Germline CDR1 and CDR2: SQVTM and ANQGSEA. V shed 7 bases and J shed 5 bases, with 13 bases lying between them. The CDR3 spans 12 residues. The CDR3 bases are TGCAGCGCCAGAAAGAATGGAGATACGCAGTATTTT. Its protein product is CSARKNGDTQYF.

This chain connects TRBV20-1 to TRBJ2-1; 9 nucleotides line up with TRBD2. The germline V gene has CDR1 DFQATT and CDR2 SNEGSKA (reference sequence). The CDR3 has 17 amino acids. V gave up 0 bases and J gave up 4 bases; unmatched junction bases: 10. CDR3 in DNA: TGCAGTGCTAGAGATTTGAGTGGCGGGGGGGTTTACAATGAGCAGTTCTTC. This translates into CSARDLSGGGVYNEQFF.

This CDR3 is CASSERGQGGNTIYF. Written as DNA, the CDR3 is TGTGCCAGCAGCGAGCGCGGGCAGGGCGGAAACACCATATATTTT. This chain links TRBV9 with TRBJ1-3; D is possibly TRBD1 (5 bases). Deletions cut 3 bases from V and 4 bases from J, with 14 bases between. This CDR3 region has 15 residues. The germline V gene has CDR1 SGDLS and CDR2 YYNGEE.

This clonotype showed up many times. The chain has TRBV15 and TRBJ2-7, with 9 bases lining up with TRBD2. Germline V lookup: CDR1 LNHNV, CDR2 YYDKDF (reference sequence). Trimming cost V 0 bases and J 5 bases; bases outside gene matches: 11. The CDR3 covers 17 residues. CDR3 residues: CATSRDHVGTSRDEQYF. DNA for the CDR3: TGTGCCACCAGCAGAGATCATGTCGGGACTAGCAGGGACGAGCAGTACTTC. The complete variable domain, with remaining parts taken from reference TRBV15 and TRBJ2-7, reads DAMVIQNPRYQVTQFGKPVTLSCSQTLNHNVMYWYQQKSSQAPKLLFHYYDKDFNNEADTPDNFQSRRPNTSFCFLDIRSPGLGDTAMYLCATSRDHVGTSRDEQYFGPGTRLTVT.

In its sample, this clonotype was seen many times. J is TRBJ2-4 and V is TRBV18, with no clear D. This CDR3 spans 16 amino acids. V was pared by 0 bases and J by 0 bases, with 9 bases between. Germline assignment: CDR1 KGHSH and CDR2 LQKENI. This CDR3 is CASSPPVNIAKNIQYF. As DNA, the CDR3 is TGTGCCAGCTCACCACCGGTGAACATAGCCAAAAACATTCAGTACTTC.

The chain has TRBV4-2 and TRBJ1-2, with no clear D. This CDR3 contains 15 residues. Germline CDR1 LGHNA, CDR2 YNFKEQ. Between the trimmed V and J ends, which lost 7 bases and 2 bases, there was a span of 17 bases. CDR3 in DNA: TGTGCCAGCAACTATGCCAAGGGAGACAACTATGGCTACACCTTC. It encodes CASNYAKGDNYGYTF.

As for this clonotype: The junction departs from germline at one end; a sequencing error may be responsible. Here the CDR3 reads CASSLRRTDTQYF. CDR3 coding DNA: TGTGCTAGCAGCTTAAGGAGAACAGATACGCAGTATTTT. The chain carries TRBV7-7 and TRBJ2-3; D uncertain. The germline V gene encodes CDR1 SSHAT and CDR2 FNYEAQ (reference sequence). The CDR3 sequence is 13 residues long.